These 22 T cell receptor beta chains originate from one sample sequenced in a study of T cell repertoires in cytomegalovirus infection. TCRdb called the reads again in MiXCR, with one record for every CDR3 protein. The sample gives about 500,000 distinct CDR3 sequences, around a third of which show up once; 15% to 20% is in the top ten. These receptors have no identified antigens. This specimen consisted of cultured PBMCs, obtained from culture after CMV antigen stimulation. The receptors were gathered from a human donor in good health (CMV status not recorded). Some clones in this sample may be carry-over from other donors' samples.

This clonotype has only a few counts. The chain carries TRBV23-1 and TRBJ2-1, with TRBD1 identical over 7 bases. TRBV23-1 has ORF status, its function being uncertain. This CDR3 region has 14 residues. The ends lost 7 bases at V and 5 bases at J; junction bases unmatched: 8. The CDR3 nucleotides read TGCGCCAGCATACCCCGGGACAGAGACAATGAGCAGTTCTTC. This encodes CASIPRDRDNEQFF.

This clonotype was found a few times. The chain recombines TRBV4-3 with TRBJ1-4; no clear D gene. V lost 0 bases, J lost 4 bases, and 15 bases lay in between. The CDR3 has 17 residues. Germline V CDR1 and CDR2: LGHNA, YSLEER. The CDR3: CASSQETKTELNEKLFF. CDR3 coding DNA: TGCGCCAGCAGCCAAGAAACCAAGACTGAGCTTAATGAAAAACTGTTTTTT.

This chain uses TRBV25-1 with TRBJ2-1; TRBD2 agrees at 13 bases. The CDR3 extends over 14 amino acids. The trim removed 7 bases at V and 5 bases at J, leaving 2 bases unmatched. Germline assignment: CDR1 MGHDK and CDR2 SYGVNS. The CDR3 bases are TGTGCCAGCATGGGGACTAGCGGGGACAATGAGCAGTTCTTC. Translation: CASMGTSGDNEQFF.

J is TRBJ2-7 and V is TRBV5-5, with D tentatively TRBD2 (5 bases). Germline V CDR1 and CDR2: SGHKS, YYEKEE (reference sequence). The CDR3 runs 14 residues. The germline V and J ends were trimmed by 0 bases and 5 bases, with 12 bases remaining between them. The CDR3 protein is CASSLGGSANEQYV. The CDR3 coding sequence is TGTGCCAGCAGCTTGGGTGGGAGCGCAAACGAGCAGTACGTC.

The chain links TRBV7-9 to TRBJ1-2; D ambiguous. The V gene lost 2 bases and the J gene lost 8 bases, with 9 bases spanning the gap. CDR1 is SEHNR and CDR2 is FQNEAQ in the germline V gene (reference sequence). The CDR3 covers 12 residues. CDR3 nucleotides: TGTGCCAGCAGCTTATCTGCGGAAGGCTACACCTTC. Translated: CASSLSAEGYTF.

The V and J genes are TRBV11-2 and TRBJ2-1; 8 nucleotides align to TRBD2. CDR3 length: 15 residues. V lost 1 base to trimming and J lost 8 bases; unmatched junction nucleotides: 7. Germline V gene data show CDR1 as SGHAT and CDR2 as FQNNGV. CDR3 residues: CASSLVVAGWDEQFF. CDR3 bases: TGTGCCAGCAGCTTAGTAGTAGCGGGATGGGATGAGCAGTTCTTC.

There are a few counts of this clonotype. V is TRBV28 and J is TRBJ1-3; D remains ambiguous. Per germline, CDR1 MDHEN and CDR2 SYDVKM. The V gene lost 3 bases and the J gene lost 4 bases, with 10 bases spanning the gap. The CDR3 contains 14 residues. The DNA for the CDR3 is TGTGCCAGCAGTTTTCCCGGGCTGGGAAACACCATATATTTT. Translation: CASSFPGLGNTIYF.

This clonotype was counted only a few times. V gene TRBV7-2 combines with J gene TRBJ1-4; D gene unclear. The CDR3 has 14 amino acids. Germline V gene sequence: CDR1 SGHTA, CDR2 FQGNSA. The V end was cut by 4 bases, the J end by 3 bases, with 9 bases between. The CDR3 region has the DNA TGTGCCAGCAGCTCCCCAATAGCTAATGAAAAACTGTTTTTT. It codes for CASSSPIANEKLFF.

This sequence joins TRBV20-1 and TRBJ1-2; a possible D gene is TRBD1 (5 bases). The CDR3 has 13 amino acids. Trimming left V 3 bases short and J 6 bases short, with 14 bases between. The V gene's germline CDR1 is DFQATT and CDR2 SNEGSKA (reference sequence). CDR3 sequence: CSASRQGVDGYTF. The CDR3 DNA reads TGCAGTGCTAGTCGTCAGGGCGTAGATGGCTACACCTTC.

CDR3 loop: CASSLVRATEAFF. In DNA form, the CDR3 reads TGTGCCAGCAGCTTAGTCAGGGCCACTGAAGCTTTCTTT. The chain is built from TRBV11-2 and TRBJ1-1; possibly TRBD1 for D (5 bases). CDR1 and CDR2 from the germline V gene are SGHAT and FQNNGV. V dropped 1 base and J dropped 4 bases, with 7 bases sitting between them. The CDR3 covers 13 residues. Drawing the rest from reference TRBV11-2 and TRBJ1-1, the complete variable domain is EAGVAQSPRYKIIEKRQSVAFWCNPISGHATLYWYQQILGQGPKLLIQFQNNGVVDDSQLPKDRFSAERLKGVDSTLKIQPAKLEDSAVYLCASSLVRATEAFFGQGTRLTVV.

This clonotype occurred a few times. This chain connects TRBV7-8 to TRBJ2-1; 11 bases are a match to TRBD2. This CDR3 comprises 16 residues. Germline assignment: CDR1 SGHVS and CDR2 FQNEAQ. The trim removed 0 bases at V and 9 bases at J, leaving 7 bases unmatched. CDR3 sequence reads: CASSLARTSGSREQFF. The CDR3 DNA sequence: TGTGCCAGCAGCTTAGCGCGCACTAGCGGGAGTCGTGAGCAGTTCTTC.

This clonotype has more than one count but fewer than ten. This chain's CDR3 is CATSDKQIYGYTF. The CDR3 DNA reads TGTGCCACCAGTGATAAGCAGATCTATGGCTACACCTTC. This rearrangement joins TRBV24-1 to TRBJ1-2, with D unresolved. CDR3 length: 13 amino acids. CDR1 is KGHDR and CDR2 is SFDVKD in the germline V gene. V was trimmed by 3 bases and J by 4 bases, leaving 8 bases between them.

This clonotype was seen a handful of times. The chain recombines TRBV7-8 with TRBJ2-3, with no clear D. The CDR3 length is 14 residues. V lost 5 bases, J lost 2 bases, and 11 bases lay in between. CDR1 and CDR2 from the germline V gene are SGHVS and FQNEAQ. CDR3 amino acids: CASSPWDITDTQYF. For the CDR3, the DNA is TGTGCCAGCAGCCCCTGGGATATCACAGATACGCAGTATTTT.

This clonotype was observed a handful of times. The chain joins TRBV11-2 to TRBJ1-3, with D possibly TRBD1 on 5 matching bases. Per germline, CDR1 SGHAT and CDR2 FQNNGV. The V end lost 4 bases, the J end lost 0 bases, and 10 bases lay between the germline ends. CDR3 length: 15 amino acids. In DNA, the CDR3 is TGTGCCAGCAGCTCCACAGGAGGCTCTGGAAACACCATATATTTT. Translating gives CASSSTGGSGNTIYF.

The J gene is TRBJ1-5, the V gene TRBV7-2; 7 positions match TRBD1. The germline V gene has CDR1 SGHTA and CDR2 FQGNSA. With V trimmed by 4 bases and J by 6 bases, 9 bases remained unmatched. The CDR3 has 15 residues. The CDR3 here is CASSSFGGGPQPQHF. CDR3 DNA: TGTGCCAGCAGCTCCTTCGGAGGGGGCCCTCAGCCCCAGCATTTT.

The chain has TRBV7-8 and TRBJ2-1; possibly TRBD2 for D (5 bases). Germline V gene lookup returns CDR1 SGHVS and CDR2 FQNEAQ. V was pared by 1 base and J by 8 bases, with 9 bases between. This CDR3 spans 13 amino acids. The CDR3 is CASSLDRGHEQFF. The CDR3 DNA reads TGTGCCAGCAGCTTAGATCGGGGTCATGAGCAGTTCTTC.

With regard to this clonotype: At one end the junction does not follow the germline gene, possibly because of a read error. The DNA for the CDR3 is TGTGCCAGCAACTTAGCGAGGACACTCAGGCACTATGGCTACACCTTC. Amino acid sequence: CASNLARTLRHYGYTF. This rearrangement joins TRBV7-2 to TRBJ1-2; maybe TRBD1 (5 bases). Germline CDR1 and CDR2: SGHTA and FQGNSA. CDR3 size: 16 residues.

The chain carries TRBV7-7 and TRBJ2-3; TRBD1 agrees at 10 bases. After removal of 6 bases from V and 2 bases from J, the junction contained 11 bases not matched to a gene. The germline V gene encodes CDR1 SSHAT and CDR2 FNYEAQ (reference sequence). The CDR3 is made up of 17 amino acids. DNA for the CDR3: TGTGCCAGCAGATGGGATCCTGGACAGGGGGACACAGATACGCAGTATTTT. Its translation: CASRWDPGQGDTDTQYF.

This CDR3 is CASSRTRDTNYGYTF. The DNA for the CDR3 is TGTGCCAGCAGCAGAACCCGGGACACCAACTATGGCTACACCTTC. This chain connects TRBV7-2 to TRBJ1-2, with D tentatively TRBD1 (6 bases). This CDR3 has 15 amino acids. Germline CDR1 and CDR2: SGHTA and FQGNSA. Trimming took 5 bases from V and 2 from J, leaving 15 bases between them.

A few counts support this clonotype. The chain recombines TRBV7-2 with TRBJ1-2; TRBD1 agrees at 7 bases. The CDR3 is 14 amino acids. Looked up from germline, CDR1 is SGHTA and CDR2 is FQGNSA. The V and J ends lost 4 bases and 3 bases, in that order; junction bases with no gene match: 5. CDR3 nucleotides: TGTGCCAGCAGCTCTGAGGGGGCGGACTATGGCTACACCTTC. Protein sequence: CASSSEGADYGYTF.

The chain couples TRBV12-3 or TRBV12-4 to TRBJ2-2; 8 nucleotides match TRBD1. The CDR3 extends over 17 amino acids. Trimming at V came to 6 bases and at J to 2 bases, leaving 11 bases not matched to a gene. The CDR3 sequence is CASSYPGRGLNTGELFF. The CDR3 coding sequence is TGTGCCAGCAGCTACCCGGGCAGGGGGCTTAACACCGGGGAGCTGTTTTTT.

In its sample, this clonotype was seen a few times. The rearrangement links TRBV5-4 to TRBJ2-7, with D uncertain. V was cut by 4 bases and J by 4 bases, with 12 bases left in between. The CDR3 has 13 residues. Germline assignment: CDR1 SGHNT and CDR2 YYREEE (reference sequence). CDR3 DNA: TGTGCCAGCAGCACATTCGTGGGTTACGAGCAGTACTTC. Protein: CASSTFVGYEQYF. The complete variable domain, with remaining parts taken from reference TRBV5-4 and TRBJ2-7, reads ETGVTQSPTHLIKTRGQQVTLRCSSQSGHNTVSWYQQALGQGPQFIFQYYREEENGRGNFPPRFSGLQFPNYSSELNVNALELDDSALYLCASSTFVGYEQYFGPGTRLTVT.